This TCR beta chain originates from a study of cytomegalovirus exposure and HLA in healthy donors (dated by TCRdb to about 2017). Regarding the complete study: In an earlier analysis of 587 of the donors, about 270 Gb of sequence data and 117 million unique TCR beta sequences from about 179 million T cells were reported. An early release covering roughly 640 HLA-typed donors comprised about 290 gigabases of sequencing data and tens of millions of unique TCR sequences. Among the roughly 390 genotyped donors, approximately 76% belonged to the genetic ancestry cluster associated with self-reported Caucasian donors. The study aimed to test whether signatures of past pathogen exposure could be identified by cataloging public T cell receptors. Using immunosequencing, the study profiled T cell repertoires from about 620 subjects and related those repertoires to cytomegalovirus serostatus. Besides the first cohort of 666 subjects, a separate validation cohort made up of 120 different subjects was used. To predict cytomegalovirus infection status, the study combined high-throughput TCR immunosequencing, statistical association of individual TCRs with disease status, and machine learning. A later analysis re-analyzed previously published TCR beta repertoires from 666 donors and added high-resolution HLA genotyping to study TCR occurrence patterns. Rather than drawing on any new phenotypic data, the later analysis identified candidate immune exposures from TCR beta sequences and the way those sequences occurred across donors. An earlier analysis of some 500 of the donors applied high-throughput TCR beta sequencing to assess whether each TCR beta V gene segment acted as functional or pseudogenic. Donor age, sex, ethnicity and CMV serostatus were compiled together with the repertoire data. Genome-wide SNP genotypes for about three fifths of the 666 donors were used in a later genetic analysis, which treated that subset as a discovery cohort. Every repertoire in the discovery cohort had been generated on one and the same sequencing platform. Both class I and class II loci were covered by HLA typing, at four-digit resolution. Typing coverage varied by locus: about 620-640 donors for A, B, C, DRB1 and DQB1; more than 500 for DQA1; about 590 for DPA1; approximately 450 for DPB1. Roughly five DR-DQ haplotypes were treated as single units for association and clustering because of strong linkage in the cohort. On average, roughly 200,000 unique TCR beta nucleotide sequences were sequenced per donor among roughly 430 genotyped donors of the cohort, with roughly 18% of those sequences being non-productive. The paper's findings and limits, for the study overall: According to a later genetic analysis, donors in an Asian-associated ancestry cluster had fewer N-insertions in productive TCRs than the roughly 670-donor mean. In a later analysis, HLA-associated TCR beta chains were found to be more clonally expanded and to have lower generation probabilities than equally common non-associated chains. CMV serostatus was the only immune exposure information available for the cohort. Strong co-occurrence of HLA alleles, especially DR and DQ, made assigning TCR associations to individual alleles difficult. In the study, about 150 TCR beta chains were listed as associated with cytomegalovirus. A further reported finding was that TCR beta sequences accurately predicted the HLA-A and HLA-B alleles for most subjects in the first cohort. Most TCR sequences were observed very rarely across donors, whereas some public TCRs were present in many individuals. Cytomegalovirus status was reported to be diagnosed by the classifier with high specificity and sensitivity in both the original and validation cohorts. According to a later analysis, most CMV-associated TCR beta chains appeared to be HLA-restricted, and the HLA associations seemed to be driven largely by CMV exposure. Correlated functional status among segregating V segments might be attributable to linkage disequilibrium, but an unknown experimental factor could not be ruled out. Specific HLA alleles were associated with roughly 16,000 TCR beta sequences at a false discovery rate of 0.05 in a later analysis. A cluster of highly shared sequence variants was judged likely to represent a technical artifact of the sequencing pipeline. According to a later analysis, parvovirus B19, influenza, CMV and Epstein-Barr virus appeared linked to several top co-occurrence clusters. Because counts were too low, fewer than 20 rarely observed V segments, including chromosome 9 orphons, were excluded from the earlier analysis of a few hundred of the donors. The presence/absence analyses assumed that sequencing depth was roughly uniform across donors, and that assumption may not be true. An association between a missense DCLRE1C variant and V-gene and J-gene trimming of TCR beta chains was found in a later genetic analysis and replicated in an independent cohort. Only TCR beta chains were sequenced in this cohort, and the absence of alpha or paired-chain data limited detectable features. It was suggested by the authors that the approach could potentially be generalized to other disease states and immunological phenotypes. A later analysis found that TCR association rates varied across HLA loci, with DRB1 alleles showing the most associated TCRs and HLA-C alleles the fewest. An earlier analysis of 587 of the donors showed that most TCR beta V segments appeared in productive rearrangements either about 90% or about 30% of the time, which broadly matched IMGT annotations. A few of the identified cytomegalovirus-associated TCR beta chains were confirmed in vitro to be specific for cytomegalovirus antigens. Because HLA typing was unavailable for some donors at each locus, only the typed subset was used in association tests.

Turning to this clone: The clone's antigen remains unknown. No base-level quality is on record; no much larger clone is a single base apart.

The cohort comprised approximately 700 healthy bone marrow donors. At the time of sampling, every cohort member was nominally healthy, though immune exposures that went unrecorded were likely present. The donor tested CMV seronegative, placing the donor among the approximately 400 seronegative members of the cohort. Each donor provided a peripheral blood sample, and peripheral blood mononuclear cells were used for TCR beta sequencing. Genomic DNA was extracted from the blood cell samples with the Qiagen DNeasy Blood Extraction Kit. Library method: the immunoSEQ multiplex PCR assay. The multiplex PCR relied on a mix of 60 forward primers for TCR Vbeta segments and 13 reverse primers for TCR Jbeta segments. A multiplex PCR assay on genomic DNA amplified the CDR3 region of rearranged TCR beta genes. Amplified TCR beta libraries were sequenced as 87-base-pair reads on the Illumina HiSeq System. Turning to the authors' computational methods: A later analysis tallied approximately 87 million unique TCR beta chains across the 640 or so repertoires, and approximately 11 million of those chains were shared by two or more donors. Raw reads were error-corrected and collapsed into unique sequences with a nearest-neighbor algorithm that merged closely related sequences to remove PCR and sequencing errors. CDR3 sequences were aligned to IMGT reference sequences to assign V, D and J gene segments. For a sequence to be retained, a match of at least six nucleotides to both a V gene segment and a J gene segment was required. Rearrangements were classified as productive when the CDR3 lacked stop codons and remained in frame with V and J, and all other rearrangements were classified as non-productive. CDR3 was defined by IMGT convention, running from the second conserved V-encoded cysteine to the conserved J-encoded phenylalanine. Sequences without an unambiguous match to a single V gene segment were excluded from the earlier analysis of 500 to 700 of the donors. An earlier analysis of 550 to 650 of the donors classified V segments as functional when productive rearrangements were above 56.7% and as segregating when the standard deviation between donors was above 5%. A statistical classification framework was built for diagnosing cytomegalovirus status from the catalog of TCR beta chain sequences. In a later analysis, V and J genes were assigned by comparing TCR nucleotide sequences against IMGT/GENE-DB human TR gene sequences. A later analysis assigned CDR3 sequences and most-parsimonious VDJ recombination scenarios with the TCRdist pipeline. A later analysis defined each TCR beta chain by its CDR3 amino acid sequence plus V-gene family, and excluded reads lacking a unique V-gene family. To address suspected cross-contamination and a sequencing artifact, a later analysis removed several hundred highly shared, low-generation-probability nucleotide sequences. A later analysis calculated a clonal expansion index for each public chain from normalized within-repertoire ranks of inferred template counts. A later analysis computed generation probabilities with a VDJ recombination model fitted to out-of-frame rearrangements, and checked the results against IGoR. In a later analysis, hypergeometric tests were used to score TCR-TCR, TCR-HLA and TCR-CMV co-occurrence, with a repertoire-size bias correction applied to TCR pairs. To estimate false discovery rates, a later analysis permuted the HLA or CMV assignments 20 times. In a later analysis, co-occurring TCRs were grouped using DBSCAN, with TCRdist sequence similarity added in when clustering inside HLA-allele-positive subsets. Repertoires with fewer than 30,000 or more than 120,000 public chains, plus five repertoires with anomalous nucleotide sharing, were excluded from co-occurrence clustering. TCRdb mirrors the immuneACCESS table, restricted to in-frame sequences. Some clones are absent from its copies; in checked studies, under half trace to an unresolved V gene, and the reason for the others is unknown. V and J calls and clone size are copied from that table; D and trimming were computed from the DNA. Within this sample are more than 110,000 clones, with less than 10% of them counted one time only. The ten largest make up 1.5% to 2% of the sample.

Sequenced sample: PBMCs. This clonotype was sampled from a man in his forties or fifties in good health and CMV-seronegative.

The CDR3 amino acid sequence is: CASSEGVSSGLGIQYF. The DNA reads as follows: TGCGCCAGCAGCGAAGGGGTATCGTCAGGTTTGGGCATTCAGTACTTC. This chain is built from TRBV5-1 and TRBJ2-4, with TRBD1 tentatively as D gene (5 bases match). Reading the germline V gene gives CDR1 SGHRS and CDR2 YFSETQ. V drops 4 bases and J drops 9 bases, leaving 23 bases in between. The CDR3, from cysteine to phenylalanine, totals 16 residues. The retained sequence is limited to the CDR3, 48 bases, with the frame set at the first base.